A selection of T cell receptor beta chains follows, all from one sample in a study of radiotherapy plus CTLA-4 blockade in lung cancer. Repertoires were generated with immunoSEQ multiplex PCR, while TCRdb's copy carries only in-frame clones and drops some. The sample has about 120,000 clones; approximately 90% are singletons. The specimen was peripheral blood, collected from a patient treated with radiotherapy plus ipilimumab. The receptors originated from a human donor with non-small cell lung cancer that progressed on radiotherapy plus ipilimumab. Both conserved end residues are trimmed from each CDR3. Each record gives: D gene, V gene, clone size, J gene, CDR3 protein. The D gene is left open where the match is weak. The size field is filled for only some rows; it gives once, few, many or a size class.

NA	TRBV4-2	NA	TRBJ1-3	ASSQEGRGRLSGNTIY
TRBD1	TRBV10-3	NA	TRBJ1-2	AISATGLNYGYT
TRBD2	TRBV11-2	NA	TRBJ2-1	ASSLEASGKGYNEQF
NA	TRBV18	NA	TRBJ1-1	ASSRGQMNTEAF
TRBD2	TRBV7-3	NA	TRBJ2-3	ASSDPSGGKGTDTQY
NA	TRBV9	NA	TRBJ2-6	ASSTVANVLT
TRBD1	TRBV15	NA	TRBJ1-1	ATSRAGQGNTEAF
NA	TRBV9	NA	TRBJ2-3	ASSVYYGATDTQY
TRBD1	TRBV9	NA	TRBJ1-2	ASSVQQGSEGYT
TRBD1	TRBV11-2	NA	TRBJ2-7	ASSPGQGIVYEQY
NA	TRBV10-3	NA	TRBJ1-2	AIRPFAVDYGYT
TRBD2	TRBV15	NA	TRBJ2-3	ATSRGTSGITDTQY
NA	TRBV28	NA	TRBJ1-2	ASSPPGRDYGYT
NA	TRBV5-6	few	TRBJ2-3	ASSLGSDTQY
NA	TRBV6-5	NA	TRBJ1-2	ASSNAGTLYGYT
TRBD1	TRBV30	NA	TRBJ2-1	AWRAQGAGNNEQF
TRBD2	TRBV2	NA	TRBJ2-1	ASSGTSGGTGEQF
TRBD1	TRBV5-4	NA	TRBJ1-2	ASSLTGAYGYT
TRBD2	TRBV9	NA	TRBJ2-3	ASSSRDYRDTQY
TRBD1	TRBV5-8	once	TRBJ2-7	ASSRSDRDYYEQY
NA	TRBV7-2	NA	TRBJ2-6	ASSLAPGANVLT
NA	TRBV6-5	few	TRBJ1-5	ASSYSWNSNQPQH
TRBD2	TRBV5-1	NA	TRBJ2-7	ASSLGAGGPYEQY
TRBD2	TRBV4-1	NA	TRBJ2-7	ASSPTGTRAYEQY
TRBD1	TRBV30	NA	TRBJ1-2	AWSSGTGGGYGYT
TRBD1	TRBV29-1	NA	TRBJ2-7	SANLGQGEQY
NA	TRBV6-5	NA	TRBJ2-3	ASSYSGTGTDTQY
NA	TRBV27	NA	TRBJ2-3	AAAPRLTSTDTQY
NA	TRBV19	NA	TRBJ2-1	ASGRPGGEQF
TRBD1	TRBV11-3	NA	TRBJ2-3	ASSPGGGSTDTQY
TRBD1	TRBV6-1	NA	TRBJ2-7	ASSVNRGYEQY
NA	TRBV30	NA	TRBJ1-3	AWSPGPSSGNTIY